This T cell receptor beta chain was sequenced for a study of technical replicates of blood from a handful of donors. Germline V CDR1 and CDR2: LNHDA, SQIVND (reference sequence). The CDR3 contains 15 residues. Unmatched junction bases numbered 8, after V lost 6 bases and J lost 1 base. The method was immunoSEQ multiplex PCR; TCRdb's version includes in-frame clones alone and lacks a portion of them. The sample records fewer than 80,000 clones, 80% to 90% being singletons. The sequenced sample was PBMCs. The chain carries TRBV19 and TRBJ2-7; 8 nucleotides match TRBD1. This TCR derives from a human donor in good health. Some clones in this sample may be carry-over from other donors' samples. CDR3 sequence: CASRRETGASYEQYF. In DNA form, the CDR3 reads TGTGCCAGTAGGAGGGAGACAGGGGCTTCCTACGAGCAGTACTTC.